This T cell receptor beta chain stems from a study of blood T cell repertoires in COVID-19. The wider study: There were acute and convalescent COVID-19 samples, and they came from the United States, Italy and Spain. Nucleic acid was either cDNA or gDNA, and it came from T cells, B-cell-depleted T cells, or PBMCs.

This CDR3 has 14 amino acids. Deletions cut 2 bases from V and 4 bases from J, with 12 bases between. CDR1 is MNHNY, CDR2 SVGAGI, per germline (reference sequence). TCRdb's copy holds only in-frame clones and misses some; the assay was immunoSEQ multiplex PCR. The sample contains 150,000 to 200,000 clones, roughly 77% of which appear only once. This clone was picked up a small number of times. A Seattle source enrolled patients during active infection and followed them longitudinally. This TCR came from a woman in her forties with COVID-19, enrolled during active disease. The rearrangement joins TRBV6-6 to TRBJ2-7; TRBD2 might be the D (6 bases). The sequencing input was peripheral blood. CDR3 amino acids: CASSYGDWEYEQYF. The CDR3 DNA is TGTGCCAGCAGTTACGGGGACTGGGAATACGAGCAGTACTTC.